This T cell receptor (beta chain) was found in a study of blood T cells in healthy people across ages. Then a second PCR, running roughly 7 to 11 cycles, was carried out with a sample-barcoded 5' primer and a J-beta primer mix. TCRdb processed the 5' RACE reads anew with MiXCR; each CDR3 protein has one entry. This table has around 1,700,000 distinct CDR3 sequences, 28% appearing once. This clonotype was detected many times. Germline V gene sequence: CDR1 DFQATT, CDR2 SNEGSKA (reference sequence). The CDR3 loop spans 14 amino acids. Deletions cut 6 bases from V and 2 bases from J, with 14 bases between.

This TCR was sampled from a woman under 40 in good health. Sequencing was performed on blood. This rearrangement joins TRBV20-1 to TRBJ2-1; D remains ambiguous. The CDR3 nucleotides read TGCAGTGCCATATACGACTCAGCCTACAATGAGCAGTTCTTC. This sequence encodes CSAIYDSAYNEQFF.